This T cell receptor beta chain was recorded in a study of memory CD4+ T cells and cytomegalovirus serostatus. The ends lost 3 bases at V and 1 base at J; junction bases unmatched: 11. Germline values: CDR1 SGHVS, CDR2 FNYEAQ. The CDR3 spans 19 residues. Profiled with immunoSEQ multiplex PCR; TCRdb holds only in-frame clones, not every one. The table has roughly 50,000 clones, 70% to 80% seen once. Single viable CD3+CD4+CD8-CD45RO+ cells were sorted as the memory CD4+ T cells. The sample was memory CD4+ T cells from blood. This TCR came from an adult in good health and CMV-seronegative. The rearrangement uses TRBV7-6 and TRBJ2-7; 14 bases agree with TRBD2. The CDR3 DNA reads as TGTGCCAGCAGCTTTCCCGGGACTAGCGGGAGTTTAAGGTCCTACGAGCAGTACTTC. This codes for CASSFPGTSGSLRSYEQYF.